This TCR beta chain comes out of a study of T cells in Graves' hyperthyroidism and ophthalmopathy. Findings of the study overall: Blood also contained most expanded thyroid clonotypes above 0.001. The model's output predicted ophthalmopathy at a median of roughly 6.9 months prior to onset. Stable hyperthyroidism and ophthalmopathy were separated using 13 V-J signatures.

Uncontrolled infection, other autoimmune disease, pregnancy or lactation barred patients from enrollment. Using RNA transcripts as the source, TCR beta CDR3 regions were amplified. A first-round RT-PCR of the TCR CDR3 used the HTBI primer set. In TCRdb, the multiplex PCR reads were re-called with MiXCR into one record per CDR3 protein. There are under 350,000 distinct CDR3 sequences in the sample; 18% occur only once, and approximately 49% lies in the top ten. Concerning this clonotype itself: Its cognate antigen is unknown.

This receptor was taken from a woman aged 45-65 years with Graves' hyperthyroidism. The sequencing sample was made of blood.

The CDR3 coding sequence is TGTGCCAGCAGGGGTGACACAACGCTCACAGATACGCAGTATTTT. Protein: CASRGDTTLTDTQYF. The chain recombines TRBV12-3 or TRBV12-4 with TRBJ2-3; D is unresolved. CDR3 length: 15 amino acids. V lost 6 bases, J lost 2 bases, and 15 bases lay in between.